The 13 T cell receptor beta chains listed next were all sequenced from one sample in a study of Ad26.COV2.S vaccination and SARS-CoV-2 variants. Only in-frame clones appear in the TCRdb table, and some are missing; sequencing was by immunoSEQ multiplex PCR. The sample has some 340,000 clones; about 82% are singletons. Regarding treatment: some 20 received Ad26.COV2.S at low or high dose, single or two shots; about five received placebo; per-sample allocation not given. After the first vaccine or placebo injection, samples were drawn on day 63. Source: peripheral blood, taken in a trial of Ad26.COV2.S vaccine versus placebo. Every receptor here comes from a person between 18 and 59 years old who received the Ad26.COV2.S COVID-19 vaccine or a placebo.

The sample holds a few counts of this clone. The V call is TRBV3-1 (or the pseudogene TRBV3-2), the J call TRBJ2-4; 9 nucleotides align to TRBD1. This CDR3 contains 16 residues. Looked up from germline, CDR1 is LGHDT and CDR2 is YNNKEL (reference sequence). The V and J ends lost 5 bases and 7 bases, in that order; junction bases with no gene match: 12. The CDR3 here is CASSFSRDREWNIQYF. The CDR3 DNA sequence: TGTGCCAGCAGCTTTAGCCGGGACAGGGAATGGAACATTCAGTACTTC.

The chain joins TRBV12-1 to TRBJ2-2; the table's D call, TRBD2, was not checked against the DNA. TRBV12-1 is a listed pseudogene. This CDR3 is 13 amino acids long. The CDR3 nucleotides are TGTGCCAGCAGCCGGGGGGCAGGCGGGGAGCTGTTTTTT. Translated, it gives CASSRGAGGELFF.

The chain employs TRBV6-2 or TRBV6-3 and TRBJ2-7; D remains unclear. This CDR3 comprises 13 residues. Trimming cost V 2 bases and J 6 bases, with 11 bases left between them. Germline CDR1 reads MNHEY; CDR2 reads SVGEGT. The DNA of the CDR3 is TGTGCCAGCAGTTACACCAGGTCTGGCGAGCAGTACTTC. It is translated as CASSYTRSGEQYF.

The table lists this clone with a count of one. The rearrangement uses TRBV6-5 and TRBJ1-1; D unclear. CDR1 MNHEY and CDR2 SVGAGI come from the germline V gene. Trimming removed 6 bases from V and 5 bases from J, with 13 bases in between. There are 13 residues in the CDR3. CDR3 sequence reads: CASSLTTRTEAFF. DNA of the CDR3: TGTGCCAGCAGCCTTACGACCAGGACTGAAGCTTTCTTT.

The genes are TRBV7-2 and TRBJ2-1; D not certain. The CDR3 totals 14 residues. In germline, CDR1 is SGHTA, CDR2 FQGNSA. Trimming took 3 bases from V and 1 from J, leaving 7 bases between them. CDR3 coding DNA: TGTGCCAGCAGCTTCCGAGCATCCTACAATGAGCAGTTCTTC. This translates into CASSFRASYNEQFF.

The count of this clone is one. J is TRBJ2-2 and V is TRBV30; D is undetermined. The length of the CDR3 is 14 residues. V lost 4 bases, J lost 5 bases, and 14 bases lay in between. The germline gives CDR1 GTSNPN, CDR2 SVGIG (reference sequence). The CDR3 protein is CAWTLLGLTGELFF. Here the CDR3 DNA reads TGTGCCTGGACGCTGCTCGGTCTAACCGGGGAGCTGTTTTTT.

This sequence joins TRBV10-3 and TRBJ2-7; D perhaps matches TRBD1 (5 bases). Germline V gene data show CDR1 as ENHRY and CDR2 as SYGVKD. V was trimmed by 3 bases and J by 0 bases, leaving 9 bases between them. This CDR3 comprises 14 residues. The CDR3 spells CAISDHDSSYEQYF. The CDR3 DNA sequence: TGTGCCATCAGTGATCACGACAGCTCCTACGAGCAGTACTTC.

This chain connects TRBV24-1 to TRBJ2-5, with D hard to call. V was shortened by 4 bases and J by 7 bases, with 6 bases between the two germline ends. The CDR3 has 11 residues. Germline V gives CDR1 KGHDR, CDR2 SFDVKD. The CDR3 is CATSERGTQYF. For the CDR3, the DNA is TGTGCCACCAGTGAGAGAGGGACCCAGTACTTC.

This clone was recorded a few times. J is TRBJ1-1 and V is TRBV2, with no clear D. V dropped 2 bases and J dropped 1 base, with 5 bases sitting between them. Germline assignment: CDR1 SNHLY and CDR2 FYNNEI. The CDR3 sequence is 13 residues long. DNA for the CDR3: TGTGCCAGCAGTGAATGGACGAACACTGAAGCTTTCTTT. Amino acids: CASSEWTNTEAFF.

This clone was seen a single time. V gene TRBV18 combines with J gene TRBJ2-5; perhaps TRBD2 as D (6 bases). CDR1 and CDR2 from the germline V gene are KGHSH and LQKENI. Trimming cost V 6 bases and J 1 base, with 15 bases left between them. The CDR3 has 15 residues. The DNA for the CDR3 is TGTGCCAGCTCCCCTTTTAGCGGAATCCAAGAGACCCAGTACTTC. This codes for CASSPFSGIQETQYF.

The J gene is TRBJ1-2, the V gene TRBV18, with TRBD1 identical over 7 bases. Trimming removed 3 bases from V and 4 bases from J; junction bases left unmatched: 5. The CDR3 totals 14 residues. Germline V gene lookup returns CDR1 KGHSH and CDR2 LQKENI. CDR3 residues: CASSPGQKSYGYTF. The CDR3 DNA reads as TGTGCCAGCTCACCGGGACAGAAAAGCTATGGCTACACCTTC.

The rearrangement joins TRBV7-7 to TRBJ2-7; 7 bases map to TRBD1. Losses at the gene ends were 3 bases for V and 3 bases for J; bases not matched to a gene: 2. The CDR3 covers 13 residues. Germline V gives CDR1 SSHAT, CDR2 FNYEAQ (reference sequence). DNA of the CDR3: TGTGCCAGCAGCTTTGGACAGGACTACGAGCAGTACTTC. It specifies CASSFGQDYEQYF.

The genes are TRBV3-1 (or the pseudogene TRBV3-2) and TRBJ1-2; D remains unclear. Trimming removed 6 bases at V and 0 bases at J, with 8 bases between. The CDR3 length is 13 residues. The germline V gene encodes CDR1 LGHDT and CDR2 YNNKEL (reference sequence). DNA of the CDR3: TGTGCCAGCAGTCTGATAGCTAACTATGGCTACACCTTC. The encoded protein is CASSLIANYGYTF.